Following are 7 T cell receptor beta chains from one sample sequenced in a study of blood T cell repertoires in COVID-19. The repertoire was sequenced with immunoSEQ multiplex PCR; TCRdb's copy has only in-frame clones and lacks some. The sample lists around 250,000 clones, 70% to 90% occurring once. What was sequenced was PBMCs or T cells enriched from blood (not recorded which). The receptors were gathered from a woman in her fifties or sixties with acute COVID-19.

The genes are TRBV2 and TRBJ1-5; 8 nucleotides line up with TRBD1. V trimming: 5 bases; J trimming: 6 bases; junction bases outside the gene matches: 9. CDR3 length: 15 amino acids. Per the germline V gene, CDR1 is SNHLY and CDR2 is FYNNEI. The CDR3 reads CASSTRQGSGQPQHF. CDR3 nucleotides: TGTGCCAGCAGTACTCGACAGGGGTCTGGTCAGCCCCAGCATTTT.

V is TRBV27 and J is TRBJ2-2; D uncertain. V lost 6 bases to trimming and J lost 0 bases, with 14 bases between them. The CDR3 has 16 amino acids. Germline CDR1 and CDR2: MNHEY and SMNVEV (reference sequence). The CDR3 coding sequence is TGTGCCAGCAGAAAGGATTGGGCCTCGAACACCGGGGAGCTGTTTTTT. This sequence encodes CASRKDWASNTGELFF.

This clone was counted once. CDR3 loop: CASSRDTYEQYF. The CDR3 bases are TGCGCCAGCAGCCGGGACACCTACGAGCAGTACTTC. This chain joins TRBV10-2 and TRBJ2-7, with a tentative D call TRBD1 (6 bases). Trimming left V 6 bases short and J 2 bases short, with 8 bases between. This CDR3 comprises 12 residues. Germline values: CDR1 WSHSY, CDR2 SAAADI.

This chain links TRBV7-2 with TRBJ2-3; 10 bases are shared with TRBD2. Germline CDR1 SGHTA, CDR2 FQGNSA. This CDR3 spans 15 amino acids. The junction had 2 bases not matched to a gene; V was cut back by 5 bases and J by 0 bases. The CDR3 sequence: CASSALAGSTDTQYF. In DNA, the CDR3 is TGTGCCAGCAGCGCACTAGCGGGGAGCACAGATACGCAGTATTTT.

The chain employs TRBV9 and TRBJ1-2, with TRBD1 as a possible D gene (6 bases). The CDR3 loop spans 15 amino acids. Trimming took 0 bases from V and 7 from J, leaving 16 bases between them. Germline V gene sequence: CDR1 SGDLS, CDR2 YYNGEE. DNA for the CDR3: TGTGCCAGCAGCGTAGACGTGGGGGGGGCTGGTGGCTACACCTTC. Amino acid sequence: CASSVDVGGAGGYTF.

The V call is TRBV9, the J call TRBJ1-6; D gene ambiguous. V was shortened by 7 bases and J by 13 bases, with 15 bases between the two germline ends. CDR1 and CDR2 (germline): SGDLS, YYNGEE. This CDR3 spans 12 amino acids. CDR3 DNA sequence: TGTGCCAGCTCCTCTCTGGGAGATCCCCTCCACTTT. Protein: CASSSLGDPLHF.

The genes are TRBV5-4 and TRBJ2-5, with 9 nucleotides matching TRBD2. V trimming: 6 bases; J trimming: 3 bases; junction bases outside the gene matches: 3. Germline assignment: CDR1 SGHNT and CDR2 YYREEE (reference sequence). The CDR3 covers 13 residues. The CDR3 reads CASTRGGEETQYF. Here the CDR3 DNA reads TGTGCCAGCACCCGCGGGGGGGAAGAGACCCAGTACTTC.